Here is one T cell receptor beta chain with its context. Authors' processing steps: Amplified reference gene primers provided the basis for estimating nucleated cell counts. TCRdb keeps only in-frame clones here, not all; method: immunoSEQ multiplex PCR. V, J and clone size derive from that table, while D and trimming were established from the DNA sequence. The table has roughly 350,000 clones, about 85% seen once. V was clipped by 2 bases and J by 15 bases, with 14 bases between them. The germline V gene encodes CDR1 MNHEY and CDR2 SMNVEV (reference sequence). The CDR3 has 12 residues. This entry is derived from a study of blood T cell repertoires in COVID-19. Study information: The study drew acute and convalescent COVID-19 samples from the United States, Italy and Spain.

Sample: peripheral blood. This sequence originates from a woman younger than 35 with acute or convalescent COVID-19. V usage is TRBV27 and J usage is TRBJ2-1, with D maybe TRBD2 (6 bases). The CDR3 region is CASSLTRGRMFF. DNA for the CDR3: TGTGCCAGCAGTTTAACGCGGGGACGGATGTTCTTC.